This passage covers 28 T cell receptor beta chains from one sample sequenced in a study of T cell changes during pregnancy in multiple sclerosis. Assay used: immunoSEQ multiplex PCR; TCRdb lists only in-frame clones, some missing. The sample consists of some 51,000 clones, around 94% of them appearing once. The input for sequencing was CD4+ T cells from peripheral blood mononuclear cells, taken in the second trimester of pregnancy. These receptors were collected from a female donor with multiple sclerosis, enrolled in a pregnancy study.

The rearrangement uses TRBV9 and TRBJ2-7; weak D call: TRBD1 (6 bases). Trimming cost V 0 bases and J 2 bases, with 9 bases left between them. The germline CDR1 and CDR2 sequences are SGDLS and YYNGEE. This CDR3 spans 14 amino acids. CDR3 in DNA: TGTGCCAGCAGCGTAGGGACAGCGACCTACGAGCAGTACTTC. This gives the protein CASSVGTATYEQYF. Supplemented by reference TRBV9 and TRBJ2-7, the full variable domain reads DSGVTQTPKHLITATGQRVTLRCSPRSGDLSVYWYQQSLDQGLQFLIQYYNGEERAKGNILERFSAQQFPDLHSELNLSSLELGDSALYFCASSVGTATYEQYFGPGTRLTVT.

This sequence joins TRBV18 and TRBJ1-5, with D hard to call. This CDR3 comprises 13 residues. The V and J ends lost 3 bases and 7 bases respectively, with 10 bases between them. Germline values: CDR1 KGHSH, CDR2 LQKENI. The chain's CDR3 is CASSPAASQPQHF. In DNA form, the CDR3 reads TGTGCCAGCTCACCCGCCGCAAGCCAGCCCCAGCATTTT.

The chain combines TRBV19 with TRBJ1-2, with D possibly being TRBD1 (5 bases). The CDR3 covers 15 residues. Germline V gene sequence: CDR1 LNHDA, CDR2 SQIVND (reference sequence). V lost 6 bases and J 4 bases, leaving 18 bases between the germline ends. CDR3 coding DNA: TGTGCCAGTAGGATCCAGGGTATGGGCTTCTATGGCTACACCTTC. It codes for CASRIQGMGFYGYTF.

This chain uses TRBV6-6 with TRBJ1-2; 7 bases line up with TRBD1. The CDR3 extends over 13 amino acids. Germline-derived CDR1 and CDR2 are MNHNY and SVGAGI (reference sequence). The J segment lost 3 bases and the V segment lost 5 bases, leaving 3 bases of the junction unmatched. Here the CDR3 DNA reads TGTGCCAGCAGTCACAGGGGCGACTATGGCTACACCTTC. Translating gives CASSHRGDYGYTF.

This clone came up a few times. The V call is TRBV19, the J call TRBJ2-7, with 9 bases matching TRBD1. Trimming removed 6 bases from V and 3 bases from J; junction bases left unmatched: 6. The CDR3 totals 14 residues. CDR1 and CDR2 from the germline V gene are LNHDA and SQIVND (reference sequence). In DNA, the CDR3 is TGTGCCAGTAGGTTTACAGGGGGCGGCTACGAGCAGTACTTC. This codes for CASRFTGGGYEQYF.

The chain has TRBV9 and TRBJ1-4; D is undetermined. Trimming removed 4 bases from V and 3 bases from J, with 10 bases in between. The CDR3 covers 14 residues. The germline V gene has CDR1 SGDLS and CDR2 YYNGEE. CDR3 DNA: TGTGCCAGCAGCCCCGACTTGGCTAATGAAAAACTGTTTTTT. This translates into CASSPDLANEKLFF.

The V call is TRBV4-1, the J call TRBJ1-1; D not certain. In germline, CDR1 is MGHRA, CDR2 YSYEKL. The CDR3 sequence is 13 residues long. V was shortened by 2 bases and J by 4 bases, with 8 bases between the two germline ends. CDR3 DNA: TGCGCCAGCAGCCAAATCAGAACCACTGAAGCTTTCTTT. Its translation: CASSQIRTTEAFF.

V gene TRBV4-3 combines with J gene TRBJ2-1; 8 nucleotides match TRBD1. V was pared by 0 bases and J by 3 bases, with 7 bases of the junction left unmatched. CDR3 length: 17 amino acids. Germline CDR1 and CDR2: LGHNA and YSLEER. DNA for the CDR3: TGCGCCAGCAGCCAAGACCAGGGGGCCCGTGTCTACAATGAGCAGTTCTTC. Translating gives CASSQDQGARVYNEQFF.

This clone was observed once. The chain links TRBV9 to TRBJ2-7; 8 positions match TRBD1. The germline gives CDR1 SGDLS, CDR2 YYNGEE. This CDR3 region has 15 residues. J gave up 7 bases and V 4 bases, and 13 bases lay outside the gene matches. The CDR3 loop is CASSPRSGTGYEQYF. DNA for the CDR3: TGTGCCAGCAGCCCACGCTCCGGGACAGGATATGAGCAGTACTTC.

The genes are TRBV4-2 and TRBJ1-1, with D tentatively TRBD1 (5 bases). Germline assignment: CDR1 LGHNA and CDR2 YNFKEQ. The V gene lost 0 bases and the J gene lost 6 bases, with 17 bases spanning the gap. CDR3 size: 16 residues. The CDR3 coding sequence is TGTGCCAGCAGCCAAGATGAGGGGATCGGGAGCGCTGAAGCTTTCTTT. Translated, it gives CASSQDEGIGSAEAFF.

The rearrangement joins TRBV10-3 to TRBJ1-1; D not certain. V dropped 6 bases and J dropped 0 bases, with 11 bases sitting between them. Germline CDR1 is ENHRY and CDR2 is SYGVKD. This CDR3 region has 14 residues. As DNA, the CDR3 is TGTGCCATCAGAGGAGGATTTCTGAACACTGAAGCTTTCTTT. It yields the protein CAIRGGFLNTEAFF.

The chain uses TRBV7-8 and TRBJ1-5, with TRBD1 matching over 8 bases. V shed 3 bases, J shed 4 bases, and the junction held 5 bases outside the gene matches. Per the germline V gene, CDR1 is SGHVS and CDR2 is FQNEAQ. This CDR3 is 15 amino acids long. Written as DNA, the CDR3 is TGTGCCAGCAGCTTGACAGGGGTCGGTAATCAGCCCCAGCATTTT. This sequence encodes CASSLTGVGNQPQHF.

The chain joins TRBV7-6 to TRBJ1-6; 8 nucleotides line up with TRBD1. Germline CDR1 and CDR2: SGHVS and FNYEAQ. The V segment lost 2 bases and the J segment 6 bases; nucleotides outside the gene matches: 18. This CDR3 comprises 20 residues. The CDR3: CASSLSWGPSGTGRNSPLHF. Here the CDR3 DNA reads TGTGCCAGCAGCTTAAGTTGGGGCCCTTCCGGGACAGGCCGTAATTCACCCCTCCACTTT.

The rearrangement uses TRBV6-1 and TRBJ1-3; 7 positions match TRBD1. Losses at the gene ends were 4 bases for V and 4 bases for J; bases not matched to a gene: 4. The germline CDR1 and CDR2 sequences are MNHNS and SASEGT. This CDR3 has 14 residues. CDR3 loop: CASSAGTAGNTIYF. CDR3 coding DNA: TGTGCCAGCAGTGCAGGGACAGCGGGAAACACCATATATTTT.

The chain links TRBV4-3 to TRBJ1-1; the D gene is possibly TRBD1 (6 bases). This CDR3 is 13 amino acids long. Germline lookup yields CDR1 LGHNA and CDR2 YSLEER. Trimming shortened V by 8 bases and J by 1 base, and 11 bases separated the two germline ends. CDR3 sequence reads: CASSGQPNTEAFF. In DNA form, the CDR3 reads TGCGCCAGCTCGGGACAACCGAACACTGAAGCTTTCTTT.

The chain couples TRBV10-1 to TRBJ2-7; the match to TRBD2 covers 7 bases. With 8 bases clipped from V and 2 bases from J, the junction kept 0 bases outside the gene matches. CDR1 is WNHNN and CDR2 is SYGVQD in the germline V gene (reference sequence). CDR3 size: 11 residues. The CDR3 DNA reads as TGCGCCAGCGGGGGGGCCTACGAGCAGTACTTC. Its translation: CASGGAYEQYF.

This rearrangement joins TRBV19 to TRBJ2-1, with 7 bases fitting TRBD1. Germline V gene lookup returns CDR1 LNHDA and CDR2 SQIVND (reference sequence). V lost 1 base, J lost 12 bases, and 12 bases stayed unmatched. The CDR3 length is 15 residues. The CDR3 DNA reads as TGTGCCAGTAGTATAGTTTCGGGCAGGGGGTCCCGGCAGTTCTTC. Protein sequence: CASSIVSGRGSRQFF.

CDR3 in DNA: TGTGCCAGCAGCTTAGGAAGACTAGCGGGGTCCCTCACAGATACGCAGTATTTT. This encodes CASSLGRLAGSLTDTQYF. The chain is built from TRBV7-2 and TRBJ2-3, with 11 bases lining up with TRBD2. V shed 1 base and J 2 bases; nucleotides not matched to a gene: 8. This CDR3 is built from 18 residues. The V gene's germline CDR1 is SGHTA and CDR2 FQGNSA.

This sequence joins TRBV6-5 and TRBJ2-7; 8 nucleotides agree with TRBD1. V gave up 0 bases and J gave up 3 bases; unmatched junction bases: 1. The CDR3 has 14 amino acids. Germline CDR1 reads MNHEY; CDR2 reads SVGAGI. CDR3 DNA: TGTGCCAGCAGTTACTCTGGACAGGGCTACGAGCAGTACTTC. This sequence encodes CASSYSGQGYEQYF.

V usage is TRBV7-8 and J usage is TRBJ1-3, with a tentative D call TRBD1 (5 bases). Germline V gene lookup returns CDR1 SGHVS and CDR2 FQNEAQ. The V end lost 3 bases, the J end lost 1 base, and 16 bases lay between the germline ends. The CDR3 length is 17 residues. The CDR3 DNA sequence: TGTGCCAGCAGCTTCGGGGGAGGGTGGGGGTCTGGAAACACCATATATTTT. Its translation: CASSFGGGWGSGNTIYF.

In its sample, this clone was seen once. This rearrangement joins TRBV6-5 to TRBJ1-1, with 7 bases fitting TRBD1. CDR3 length: 15 residues. J was trimmed by 5 bases and V by 0 bases; bases with no gene match: 6. Germline CDR1 and CDR2: MNHEY and SVGAGI. The CDR3 spells CASSYSPTGETEAFF. The CDR3 bases are TGTGCCAGCAGTTACTCCCCCACAGGGGAGACTGAAGCTTTCTTT.

The chain carries TRBV10-3 and TRBJ2-3, with 8 positions matching TRBD1. This CDR3 has 15 amino acids. V dropped 3 bases and J dropped 4; count of bases not matched to a gene: 6. In germline, CDR1 is ENHRY, CDR2 SYGVKD. The CDR3 loop is CAISDPGQAPDTQYF. For the CDR3, the DNA is TGTGCCATCAGTGACCCGGGACAGGCCCCAGATACGCAGTATTTT.

This chain joins TRBV6-6 and TRBJ2-2; D possibly corresponds to TRBD1 (6 bases). The germline V and J ends were trimmed by 7 bases and 6 bases, with 15 bases remaining between them. This CDR3 has 14 residues. CDR1 is MNHNY, CDR2 SVGAGI, per germline (reference sequence). The chain's CDR3 is CASIPGTTAGELFF. CDR3 nucleotides: TGTGCCAGCATACCCGGGACAACGGCCGGGGAGCTGTTTTTT.

The CDR3 coding sequence is TGTGCCAGCAGCTTAGTCCCCTACACTGAAGCTTTCTTT. Translated, it gives CASSLVPYTEAFF. This chain connects TRBV11-3 to TRBJ1-1; D gene unclear. V lost 1 base and J 3 bases, leaving 6 bases between the germline ends. CDR1 and CDR2 from the germline V gene are SGHNT and YENEEA. This CDR3 is built from 13 residues.

The chain uses TRBV7-2 and TRBJ1-5; no reliable D call. The CDR3 totals 14 residues. Germline V gene sequence: CDR1 SGHTA, CDR2 FQGNSA. V lost 1 base and J lost 6, with 10 bases in between. Here the CDR3 reads CASSLVGVGQPQHF. The CDR3 DNA reads as TGTGCCAGCAGCTTAGTCGGGGTAGGTCAGCCCCAGCATTTT.

The V call is TRBV7-9, the J call TRBJ1-5; no reliable D call. The CDR3 totals 14 residues. Germline V lookup: CDR1 SEHNR, CDR2 FQNEAQ (reference sequence). V lost 8 bases to trimming and J lost 0 bases, with 11 bases between them. This CDR3 is CASGGSVSNQPQHF. CDR3 bases: TGTGCCAGCGGAGGCTCGGTTAGCAATCAGCCCCAGCATTTT.

V and J are TRBV6-6 and TRBJ2-2; no reliable D call. V lost 5 bases and J lost 2, with 3 bases in between. Germline V lookup: CDR1 MNHNY, CDR2 SVGAGI (reference sequence). This CDR3 is 12 amino acids long. CDR3 DNA: TGTGCCAGCAGTAGCAACACCGGGGAGCTGTTTTTT. Translation: CASSSNTGELFF.

The rearrangement uses TRBV7-9 and TRBJ1-6, with a weak D call TRBD1 (5 bases). The CDR3 length is 16 residues. Trimming pared 5 bases from V and 0 bases from J, leaving 11 bases between. Germline V gene sequence: CDR1 SEHNR, CDR2 FQNEAQ (reference sequence). The CDR3 sequence: CASSHGQGSYNSPLHF. CDR3 sequence (DNA): TGTGCCAGCAGCCACGGGCAGGGCTCCTATAATTCACCCCTCCACTTT.